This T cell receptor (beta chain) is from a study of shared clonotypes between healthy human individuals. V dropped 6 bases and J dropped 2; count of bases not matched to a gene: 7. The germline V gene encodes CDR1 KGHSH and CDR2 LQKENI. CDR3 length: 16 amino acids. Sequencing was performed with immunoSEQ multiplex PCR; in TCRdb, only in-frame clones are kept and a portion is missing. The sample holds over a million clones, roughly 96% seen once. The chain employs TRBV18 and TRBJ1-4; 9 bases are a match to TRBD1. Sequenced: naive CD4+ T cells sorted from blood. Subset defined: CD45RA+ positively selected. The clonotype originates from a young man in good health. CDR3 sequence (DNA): TGTGCCAGCTCGGACGGGACAGGGAGGACTAATGAAAAACTGTTTTTT. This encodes CASSDGTGRTNEKLFF.